The entry below describes one TCR beta chain. Per the study methods: From reference gene primer amplification, estimates of nucleated cell counts were derived. Using immunoSEQ multiplex PCR, the repertoire was profiled, and TCRdb retains in-frame clones only, with some absent. That table supplies the V and J calls and clone size; D and trimming were determined from the DNA. Of about 39,000 clones in the sample, roughly 85% were seen once. There are 15 residues in the CDR3. Trimming cost V 5 bases and J 0 bases, with 11 bases left between them. Germline CDR1 and CDR2: SGHNT and YENEEA. The data were taken from a study of blood T cell repertoires in COVID-19. As for the study in general: Both acute and convalescent COVID-19 samples were obtained from the United States, Italy and Spain. PBMCs, B-cell-depleted T cells, or T cells provided the cDNA or gDNA that made up the material.

The chain is built from TRBV11-3 and TRBJ2-1; a possible D gene is TRBD1 (5 bases). The sequence was collected from a human donor in a cohort sampled during active COVID-19. The sample was peripheral blood. CDR3 in DNA: TGTGCCAGCAGCCCTGGGGCCGGCTCCTACAATGAGCAGTTCTTC. It encodes CASSPGAGSYNEQFF.